The following is a T cell receptor (beta chain) sequence with its context. The specificity of this receptor is unknown. Sequencer: NextSeq 550. The Human TCR Profiling Kit (MiLaboratory) was used to prepare UMI-labeled 5' RACE TRB cDNA libraries. The full amount of extracted RNA was used for cDNA synthesis, and the full amount of resulting cDNA was used for PCR amplification. Libraries were prepared in parallel with an identical number of PCR cycles. The paper's processing steps were these. About 53,000 +/- 9,400 unique UMI-labeled TRB cDNA molecules per library were extracted with MIGEC and MiXCR, with at least two reads per UMI required. On average, each library contained roughly 40,000 +/- 10,000 functional in-frame TRB CDR3 nucleotide clonotypes without stop codons. After downsampling to 5000 UMI-labeled TRB molecules per sample, diversity metrics such as normalized Shannon-Wiener and Chao1 were calculated in VDJtools. VDJtools was used to calculate clonotype-size-weighted physicochemical properties of the central five CDR3 residues, namely interaction energy, strength, volume and Kidera factor 4. TCRdb reprocessed the reads, so every CDR3 protein sequence counts as one entry and DNA is not shown. What appears here as the V and J calls and clone size reflects TCRdb's work, not the paper's. This sample's table lists tens of thousands of distinct CDR3 sequences. 0.85% to 1.4% of the sample goes to the ten largest clones.

For CDR1 and CDR2, the germline V gene lists KGHSH and LQKENI. The CDR3 has 12 amino acids, counting the end cysteine and phenylalanine. No DNA was logged. The sample originates from a study of CXCR3-negative and CXCR3-positive naive CD8 T cells (dated by TCRdb to the late 2010s). General notes on the study: In total, 120 million to 150 million TRB reads were obtained, which works out to roughly 1.5 +/- 0.3 million reads per library. For the TRBV-TRBJ cluster analysis, the naive subsets came from about 5 donors, while the memory cells came from 3 donors. The diversity and physicochemical repertoire analyses included around 10 donors pooled from two independent experiments. The full study reports these points: Because CXCR3 expression was partially decreased after cryopreservation, freshly isolated PBMCs were used for most assays. Because surface CD5, which is linked to self-reactivity in mice, was comparable between the naive subsets, TCR interaction strength was also inferred from TRB CDR3 physicochemical properties. Naive CXCR3-negative and CXCR3-positive cells from the same donor showed similar TRBV-TRBJ usage, whereas memory cells showed distinct patterns. Compared with CXCR3-negative naive cells, CXCR3-positive naive cells had TRB CDR3s with higher hydrophobicity (lower Kidera factor 4), lower energy, and higher strength and volume indices. Repertoire diversity was comparably high in both naive subsets but much lower in memory CD8+ T cells.

For every CD8+ T cell subset, under 350,000 cells were flow-sorted straight into RLT lysis buffer, and each subset was sorted in triplicate. To keep memory contaminants out, a stringent definition of naive CD8+ T cells was applied: CD45RO-CCR7+CD27+CD95-. Peripheral blood mononuclear cells were isolated from buffy coats using standard density gradient centrifugation. Naive CXCR3-negative and CXCR3-positive CD8+ T cells were flow-sorted using a FACSAria III. Total RNA was extracted from sorted cells using an RNeasy Mini Kit. This receptor chain uses TRBV18 and TRBJ2-4. The sequencing input was naive CXCR3- CD8+ T cells from blood. The cell subset or site label here, explained by the study, means: CD45RO-CCR7+CD27+CD95- naive CD8+ T cells lacking CXCR3 (TNR3-). The receptor's source is a human donor in good health. Some clones in this sample may be carry-over from other donors' samples. The CDR3 protein is CASSPGGNIQYF.